This T cell receptor beta chain came from a study of shared clonotypes between healthy human individuals. This CDR3 region has 15 residues. V was trimmed by 0 bases and J by 2 bases, leaving 12 bases between them. Germline CDR1 reads SGHRS; CDR2 reads YFSETQ. Produced via immunoSEQ multiplex PCR; TCRdb's table is partial and in-frame only. This table has millions of clones, roughly 95% appearing once. Naive CD8 cells, CD45RO-negative and positively selected for CCR7, excluded terminally differentiated effector memory CD45RA+ cells. The clonotype was recovered from a man aged 18 to 30 in good health. This chain joins TRBV5-1 and TRBJ2-7, with D possibly TRBD2 on 6 matching bases. Sequencing was performed on naive CD8+ T cells sorted from blood. Written as DNA, the CDR3 is TGCGCCAGCAGCTTGGGTACTAGCCCCACCTACGAGCAGTACTTC. Translation: CASSLGTSPTYEQYF.